This T cell receptor beta chain was sequenced in a study of response to subunit inactivated influenza vaccine. General study results and limits: The authors suggested that few new T cells are recruited per seasonal influenza vaccination.

TCRdb used MiXCR to reprocess the RT-PCR reads, holding one entry per CDR3 protein. The sample includes about 190,000 distinct CDR3 sequences, roughly 14% of them seen just once. With respect to this clonotype: Its antigen is unknown.

The V and J ends lost 7 bases and 3 bases respectively, with 18 bases between them. The CDR3 has 15 residues. Germline V gene data show CDR1 as LNHDA and CDR2 as SQIVND (reference sequence). The chain combines TRBV19 with TRBJ2-5, with a possible D match to TRBD1 (7 bases). The sequencing used CD8+ T cells sorted from PBMCs, collected roughly 5 days after vaccination. The source of this sequence is a man over 45 who received an inactivated influenza vaccine. The CDR3 DNA reads as TGTGCCAGTACCCCGGGGGACAGAAATGAAGAGACCCAGTACTTC. Its protein product is CASTPGDRNEETQYF.